Reported below is one T cell receptor beta chain. The antigen it recognizes is unknown. No much larger clone exists at a distance of one base, and base qualities are not known. The immunoSEQ Assay, which uses bias-controlled multiplex PCR amplification of genomic DNA, was used to profile TCRbeta CDR3 regions. As for how the authors treated the data: To quantify the absolute abundance of each unique TCRbeta CDR3 region, the sequences were collapsed and filtered. Differential abundance was assessed using a binomial (Fisher-equivalent) model and a beta-binomial model in which time-dependent variance fitted from healthy donors was added. Any clone with fewer than 5 combined templates was excluded, and a clone was called differentially abundant if its Benjamini-Hochberg FDR was below 0.01. The form v = (b*log(k)+a)^2 was used to model beta-binomial variance as a function of total template count across the two samples. Held by TCRdb, this immuneACCESS table contains in-frame sequences only and omits some clones. Under half of the omission traces to an unresolved V gene where checked; the cause of the rest is unknown. The DNA gave D and trimming, while V, J and clone size come from that table. Here the sample has 80,000 or so clones; about 83% occur a single time. The biggest ten clones account for under 20% of the sample.

The record originates from a study of identifying expanded T cells in peripheral blood (dated by TCRdb to between 2017 and 2020). Turning to the overall study: Technical replicates were generated by sequencing separate aliquots of the same genomic DNA pool, with four replicates compared pairwise. Overall study results and their limits: Across all healthy-donor time intervals, the beta-binomial model significantly lowered both the number of clones called differentially abundant and the false-positive rate. The authors expected biological variance in healthy repertoires might increase further over much longer intervals such as months to years. Variance in clone template counts between roughly two-week samples significantly increased with total template count across all healthy donors. The binomial model flagged about 1.2 differentially abundant clones between technical replicates, compared with roughly 17 over roughly 2 weeks and approximately 18 over around 4 weeks.

No immune events, such as infections, were documented for the healthy donors during the collection period. Blood repertoires from healthy donors were used as a training cohort for calibrating time-dependent variance in a beta-binomial model of differential abundance of T-cell clones. The training cohort comprised approximately ten healthy donors, 3 female and 7 male. Donor ages ranged from about 29 to 70 years, with an average of about 44 years. Obtained from a commercial supplier, whole blood was collected from each healthy donor at three time points set around 14 days apart. Genomic DNA was extracted from unsorted whole blood for immunosequencing. The source material was blood. This clonotype originated in a person aged 18-69 years in good health.

The CDR3 protein: CASSLELAGGTQYF. The DNA is TGCGCCAGCAGCTTGGAACTAGCGGGGGGGACCCAGTACTTC. In this chain, TRBV5-1 is recombined with TRBJ2-5, with TRBD2 matching 12 junction bases. Based on the germline V gene, the CDR1 and CDR2 sequences are SGHRS and YFSETQ. Trimming removed 0 bases from V and 7 bases from J; the gene matches leave 1 base unexplained. From cysteine to phenylalanine, the CDR3 is 14 amino acids long. This entry keeps only the CDR3 DNA: 42 bases, framed from base 1. Supplemented by the reference TRBV5-1 and TRBJ2-5 proteins around the CDR3, the complete variable domain is KAGVTQTPRYLIKTRGQQVTLSCSPISGHRSVSWYQQTPGQGLQFLFEYFSETQRNKGNFPGRFSGRQFSNSRSEMNVSTLELGDSALYLCASSLELAGGTQYFGPGTRLLVL.